The clone carrying this T cell receptor beta chain was observed many times. Its target is unknown. The CDR3 extends over 17 amino acids. Trimming stripped 4 bases from V and 5 bases from J, with 21 bases between. The germline V gene encodes CDR1 SSHAT and CDR2 FNYEAQ (reference sequence). The entire patient cohort was treatment-naive prior to thyroid surgery. This sample is drawn from a study of metastatic and nonmetastatic thyroid tumors. Findings and caveats of the study: Patients with malignant thyroid tumors reportedly had significantly higher TCR beta diversity than those with benign nodules, in blood and tumor.

TCRdb re-analyzed the PCR reads using MiXCR. The data show under 25,000 clones, 20% to 25% seen once. This TCR derives from a female donor with papillary thyroid cancer or a benign thyroid nodule (not recorded which). Some clones in this sample may be carry-over from other donors' samples. The sequencing input was adjacent normal tissue. The chain combines TRBV7-7 with TRBJ1-5; unclear D gene. Written as DNA, the CDR3 is TGTGCCAGCAGCTCCTCTAGAGGGATGAGTTCCCATCAGCCCCAGCATTTT. Encoded protein: CASSSSRGMSSHQPQHF.